Below, 26 T cell receptor beta chains from the same sample are listed, as sequenced in a study of STAT5B mutations in CD4+ large granular lymphocyte leukemia. TCRdb keeps only in-frame clones here, not all; method: immunoSEQ multiplex PCR. The table has 37,000 or so clones, roughly 76% seen once. The sequenced sample consisted of CD4+ T cells from blood buffy coats. These receptors originate from a human donor in good health.

The chain employs TRBV7-9 and TRBJ1-4, with D unclear. The CDR3 sequence is 13 residues long. Germline lookup yields CDR1 SEHNR and CDR2 FQNEAQ (reference sequence). The V gene lost 4 bases and the J gene lost 4 bases, with 7 bases spanning the gap. In DNA form, the CDR3 reads TGTGCCAGCAGCTCCGGGGTTAATGAAAAACTGTTTTTT. Protein: CASSSGVNEKLFF. The full variable domain, completed using reference TRBV7-9 and TRBJ1-4, is DTGVSQNPRHKITKRGQNVTFRCDPISEHNRLYWYRQTLGQGPEFLTYFQNEAQLEKSRLLSDRFSAERPKGSFSTLEIQRTEQGDSAMYLCASSSGVNEKLFFGSGTQLSVL.

This clone turned up a few times. The chain carries TRBV19 and TRBJ1-1, with D unresolved. Germline CDR1 LNHDA, CDR2 SQIVND (reference sequence). The length of the CDR3 is 13 residues. V was pared by 7 bases and J by 4 bases, with 13 bases between. The CDR3 DNA is TGTGCCAGTACCCCCCTAGTACTCACTGAAGCTTTCTTT. Its protein is CASTPLVLTEAFF.

CDR3 sequence: CASRPLVGREQYF. CDR3 nucleotide sequence: TGTGCCAGCAGACCATTGGTCGGAAGGGAGCAGTACTTC. The chain carries TRBV2 and TRBJ2-7; D gene ambiguous. The germline V and J ends were trimmed by 6 bases and 7 bases, with 16 bases remaining between them. Germline V lookup: CDR1 SNHLY, CDR2 FYNNEI. The length of the CDR3 is 13 residues.

This chain connects TRBV27 to TRBJ1-1; D is perhaps TRBD1 (6 bases). CDR3 length: 13 residues. V was pared by 3 bases and J by 6 bases, with 11 bases between. Per germline, CDR1 MNHEY and CDR2 SMNVEV (reference sequence). The CDR3 DNA is TGTGCCAGCAGTTTGAACAGGGCGGCTGAAGCTTTCTTT. Translation: CASSLNRAAEAFF.

The chain uses TRBV7-6 and TRBJ2-3; D uncertain. This CDR3 has 15 residues. V was shortened by 6 bases and J by 2 bases, with 15 bases between the two germline ends. The germline V gene has CDR1 SGHVS and CDR2 FNYEAQ. The CDR3 nucleotides read TGTGCCAGCAGAATACAGTCGATATCCACAGATACGCAGTATTTT. Its protein product is CASRIQSISTDTQYF. The whole variable domain, remainder taken from reference TRBV7-6 and TRBJ2-3, is GAGVSQSPRYKVTKRGQDVALRCDPISGHVSLYWYRQALGQGPEFLTYFNYEAQQDKSGLPNDRFSAERPEGSISTLTIQRTEQRDSAMYRCASRIQSISTDTQYFGPGTRLTVL.

This clone was picked up one time. The chain carries TRBV11-2 and TRBJ2-3; D is unresolved. Trimming pared 3 bases from V and 2 bases from J, leaving 9 bases between. Germline CDR1 reads SGHAT; CDR2 reads FQNNGV. The CDR3 is 14 amino acids. The CDR3 region has the DNA TGTGCCAGCAGCTTGGAAGGGCTCACAGATACGCAGTATTTT. Its translation is CASSLEGLTDTQYF.

There are a few counts of this clone. This chain connects TRBV27 to TRBJ1-1; 7 bases match TRBD1. The CDR3 covers 15 residues. In germline, CDR1 is MNHEY, CDR2 SMNVEV (reference sequence). V gave up 5 bases and J gave up 3 bases; unmatched junction bases: 9. The CDR3 protein is CASSTRPGGHTEAFF. CDR3 DNA sequence: TGTGCCAGCAGTACGCGCCCAGGGGGTCACACTGAAGCTTTCTTT.

The rearrangement links TRBV14 to TRBJ1-2; 7 positions agree with TRBD1. CDR1 and CDR2 (germline): SGHDN, FVKESK. The CDR3 extends over 12 amino acids. V shed 3 bases, J shed 5 bases, and the junction held 0 bases outside the gene matches. Here the CDR3 DNA reads TGTGCCAGCAGCCAGGGACAGTATGGCTACACCTTC. As protein: CASSQGQYGYTF.

V is TRBV15 and J is TRBJ1-1; 11 positions agree with TRBD1. After removal of 0 bases from V and 5 bases from J, the junction contained 5 bases not matched to a gene. The CDR3 loop spans 16 amino acids. The germline V gene encodes CDR1 LNHNV and CDR2 YYDKDF (reference sequence). The CDR3 sequence: CATSRDRTGGLTEAFF. The CDR3, as DNA: TGTGCCACCAGCAGAGATCGGACAGGGGGCTTAACTGAAGCTTTCTTT.

The chain joins TRBV28 to TRBJ2-7; TRBD1 might be the D (6 bases). This CDR3 comprises 13 residues. Per germline, CDR1 MDHEN and CDR2 SYDVKM. V shed 7 bases and J shed 2 bases, with 12 bases lying between them. As DNA, the CDR3 is TGTGCCAGCACCCAGGGGCTGACCTACGAGCAGTACTTC. Its translation is CASTQGLTYEQYF.

The chain links TRBV10-3 to TRBJ2-5; TRBD1 is a possible D gene (6 bases). The CDR3 loop spans 12 amino acids. Trimming stripped 5 bases from V and 5 bases from J, with 9 bases between. Germline V gene sequence: CDR1 ENHRY, CDR2 SYGVKD. Here the CDR3 reads CAISPTGETQYF. The CDR3 DNA follows: TGTGCCATCAGTCCCACAGGGGAGACCCAGTACTTC.

V gene TRBV7-9 combines with J gene TRBJ2-5; TRBD1 is a possible D gene (6 bases). Germline V CDR1 and CDR2: SEHNR, FQNEAQ (reference sequence). Trimming shortened V by 1 base and J by 4 bases, and 16 bases separated the two germline ends. The CDR3 spans 16 residues. CDR3 coding DNA: TGTGCCAGCAGCTTAGGAGTGGGGGCTCCAGTAGAGACCCAGTACTTC. As protein: CASSLGVGAPVETQYF.

The chain carries TRBV12-5 and TRBJ2-7; 9 bases agree with TRBD2. The V gene end was trimmed by 3 bases and the J gene end by 4 bases; junction bases not matched to a gene: 4. The CDR3 is 14 residues long. Germline CDR1 and CDR2: LGHNT and FRNRAP. The CDR3, as DNA: TGTGCTAGTGGTTTCCAGACTAGCGGTTACGAGCAGTACTTC. Translated: CASGFQTSGYEQYF.

V is TRBV6-6 and J is TRBJ2-2; D gene uncertain. Germline V gene lookup returns CDR1 MNHNY and CDR2 SVGAGI (reference sequence). This CDR3 spans 13 amino acids. The V end was cut by 4 bases, the J end by 4 bases, with 7 bases between. The CDR3 is CASSFSTTGELFF. The CDR3 DNA is TGTGCCAGCAGTTTTTCTACCACCGGGGAGCTGTTTTTT.

This clone showed up just a few times. This sequence joins TRBV11-2 and TRBJ1-6; D gene unclear. The CDR3 runs 13 residues. CDR1 and CDR2 from the germline V gene are SGHAT and FQNNGV. Trimming cost V 1 base and J 13 bases, with 11 bases left between them. CDR3: CASSLGPAVPLHF. CDR3 sequence (DNA): TGTGCCAGCAGCTTAGGACCCGCGGTGCCCCTCCACTTT.

The chain links TRBV5-1 to TRBJ1-2, with D perhaps TRBD1 (6 bases). V lost 4 bases and J 4 bases, leaving 17 bases between the germline ends. CDR1 and CDR2 (germline): SGHRS, YFSETQ. The CDR3 spans 15 residues. Here the CDR3 reads CASSPLQGQGYGYTF. The DNA for the CDR3 is TGCGCCAGCAGCCCCCTGCAGGGGCAGGGCTATGGCTACACCTTC.

The V call is TRBV5-1, the J call TRBJ1-1, with TRBD1 matching 9 bases. Per the germline V gene, CDR1 is SGHRS and CDR2 is YFSETQ. CDR3 length: 15 amino acids. V trimming: 3 bases; J trimming: 1 base; junction bases outside the gene matches: 4. CDR3 amino acids: CASSWGTGWNTEAFF. Written as DNA, the CDR3 is TGCGCCAGCAGCTGGGGGACAGGGTGGAACACTGAAGCTTTCTTT.

The sample holds one count of this clone. This chain connects TRBV4-3 to TRBJ2-7, with 7 bases matching TRBD1. With 5 bases clipped from V and 7 bases from J, the junction kept 14 bases outside the gene matches. The CDR3 is made up of 15 amino acids. CDR1 is LGHNA and CDR2 is YSLEER in the germline V gene. DNA of the CDR3: TGCGCCAGCAGCAAAGGGACAGCCACCGGGTGGGAGCAGTACTTC. It encodes CASSKGTATGWEQYF.

This chain connects TRBV30 to TRBJ2-5, with TRBD2 identical over 11 bases. The J segment lost 5 bases and the V segment lost 5 bases, leaving 1 base of the junction unmatched. The CDR3 length is 12 residues. Per the germline V gene, CDR1 is GTSNPN and CDR2 is SVGIG (reference sequence). The CDR3 here is CAWASGGETQYF. CDR3 nucleotides: TGTGCCTGGGCTAGCGGGGGGGAGACCCAGTACTTC.

The genes are TRBV4-2 and TRBJ1-4; TRBD1 agrees at 7 bases. Germline assignment: CDR1 LGHNA and CDR2 YNFKEQ. The CDR3 has 15 residues. J gave up 7 bases and V 0 bases, and 5 bases lay outside the gene matches. The DNA for the CDR3 is TGTGCCAGCAGCCAAGAGTCAGGGGGATTTGAAAAACTGTTTTTT. The encoded protein is CASSQESGGFEKLFF.

The chain carries TRBV6-1 and TRBJ1-4, with a tentative D call TRBD1 (5 bases). Germline V CDR1 and CDR2: MNHNS, SASEGT. The CDR3 spans 15 residues. The germline V and J ends were trimmed by 6 bases and 3 bases, with 14 bases remaining between them. The CDR3 spells CASRLGGLANEKLFF. The CDR3 DNA sequence: TGTGCCAGCAGGCTGGGGGGACTGGCTAATGAAAAACTGTTTTTT.

The chain joins TRBV5-4 to TRBJ2-7; 11 bases are a match to TRBD1. Per germline, CDR1 SGHNT and CDR2 YYREEE (reference sequence). J lost 6 bases, V lost 2 bases, and 13 bases had no gene match. The CDR3 covers 17 residues. CDR3 loop: CASSFVTGQGARGEQYF. CDR3 sequence (DNA): TGTGCCAGCAGCTTTGTAACAGGACAGGGGGCTAGAGGCGAGCAGTACTTC.

This chain links TRBV10-3 with TRBJ1-2; D is undetermined. CDR3 length: 12 residues. Germline V lookup: CDR1 ENHRY, CDR2 SYGVKD. Deletions cut 11 bases from V and 0 bases from J, with 10 bases between. CDR3 coding DNA: TGTGCCCTAAGTTCCTCTAACTATGGCTACACCTTC. This gives the protein CALSSSNYGYTF.

This chain uses TRBV7-6 with TRBJ2-3, with a possible D match to TRBD1 (8 bases). The V gene's germline CDR1 is SGHVS and CDR2 FNYEAQ. The CDR3 is made up of 18 amino acids. Trimming removed 3 bases at V and 3 bases at J, with 22 bases between. CDR3 sequence reads: CASSFDRQGRAGTDTQYF. The CDR3 DNA reads as TGTGCCAGCAGCTTCGACCGACAGGGGAGGGCCGGAACAGATACGCAGTATTTT.

The J gene is TRBJ2-2, the V gene TRBV7-2; unclear D gene. V lost 1 base, J lost 2 bases, and 8 bases lay in between. The CDR3 runs 15 residues. Germline CDR1 SGHTA, CDR2 FQGNSA. The CDR3 region is CASSLVSGNTGELFF. CDR3 bases: TGTGCCAGCAGCTTAGTATCCGGAAACACCGGGGAGCTGTTTTTT.

The chain uses TRBV7-8 and TRBJ1-2; 7 nucleotides line up with TRBD1. This CDR3 has 17 residues. Per the germline V gene, CDR1 is SGHVS and CDR2 is FQNEAQ. J was trimmed by 4 bases and V by 2 bases; bases with no gene match: 13. CDR3 nucleotides: TGTGCCAGCAGCTTAAGTGCTAACAGGGGATCGGTCTATGGCTACACCTTC. It codes for CASSLSANRGSVYGYTF.